The 23 T cell receptor beta chains below all came from one sample that was sequenced in a study of identical twins. TCRdb used MiXCR to reprocess the 5' RACE reads, holding one entry per CDR3 protein. The sample has roughly 710,000 distinct CDR3 sequences; less than 7% are singletons. Sequencing used naive T cells sorted from blood. Receptors were obtained from a man between 18 and 29 years old in good health.

There are many counts of this clonotype. CDR3 DNA sequence: TGTGCCAGCAGTTTAGGTTCATCAGAGAACACTGAAGCTTTCTTT. This gives the protein CASSLGSSENTEAFF. The chain recombines TRBV12-3 or TRBV12-4 with TRBJ1-1; no clear D gene. V lost 1 base and J lost 1, with 10 bases in between. The CDR3 totals 15 residues.

This clonotype was counted ten times or more. V gene TRBV4-3 combines with J gene TRBJ1-6; D is undetermined. This CDR3 spans 12 amino acids. CDR1 is LGHNA and CDR2 is YSLEER in the germline V gene. Trimming took 1 base from V and 8 from J, leaving 3 bases between them. Here the CDR3 DNA reads TGCGCCAGCAGCCAAGTTGATTCACCCCTCCACTTT. Protein product: CASSQVDSPLHF.

V is TRBV18 and J is TRBJ2-5, with 7 bases aligning to TRBD1. CDR1 is KGHSH, CDR2 LQKENI, per germline. The CDR3 totals 15 residues. The J segment lost 5 bases and the V segment lost 6 bases, leaving 12 bases of the junction unmatched. CDR3 bases: TGTGCCAGCTCTCCAGAGGACAGGCTTTTTGAGACCCAGTACTTC. Translated, it gives CASSPEDRLFETQYF.

This clonotype was picked up many times. This sequence joins TRBV24-1 and TRBJ2-3, with no clear D. The V end was cut by 1 base, the J end by 1 base, with 8 bases between. Germline lookup yields CDR1 KGHDR and CDR2 SFDVKD. The CDR3 extends over 15 amino acids. The CDR3 region has the DNA TGTGCCACCAGTGATTTCTTAACGGGCACAGATACGCAGTATTTT. It is translated as CATSDFLTGTDTQYF.

V is TRBV30 and J is TRBJ2-7; D unclear. The length of the CDR3 is 11 residues. Looked up from germline, CDR1 is GTSNPN and CDR2 is SVGIG (reference sequence). Trimming removed 1 base at V and 7 bases at J, with 8 bases between. The CDR3 DNA sequence: TGTGCCTGGAGTGCAATTCGGGAGCAGTACTTC. Amino acid sequence: CAWSAIREQYF.

About this clonotype: At one boundary the junction diverges from the germline segment, which might be a read error. The genes are TRBV6-5 and TRBJ1-1, with 7 bases aligning to TRBD1. In germline, CDR1 is MNHEY, CDR2 SVGAGI. The CDR3 has 15 amino acids. CDR3 protein: CASSDSTGAGTEAFF. For the CDR3, the DNA is TGTGCCAGCAGTGACTCCACAGGGGCGGGCACTGAAGCTTTCTTT.

This clonotype showed up many times. V usage is TRBV20-1 and J usage is TRBJ2-4, with 9 nucleotides matching TRBD2. This CDR3 contains 18 residues. V was pared by 3 bases and J by 0 bases, with 12 bases of the junction left unmatched. The germline V gene encodes CDR1 DFQATT and CDR2 SNEGSKA (reference sequence). The CDR3 region is CSARSQREARIAKNIQYF. The CDR3 DNA sequence: TGCAGTGCTAGGTCCCAGCGGGAGGCCCGAATAGCCAAAAACATTCAGTACTTC.

There are a few counts of this clonotype. The chain employs TRBV30 and TRBJ1-1; weak D call: TRBD1 (6 bases). The germline CDR1 and CDR2 sequences are GTSNPN and SVGIG (reference sequence). The CDR3 is made up of 9 amino acids. Deletions cut 7 bases from V and 6 bases from J, with 6 bases between. CDR3 region: CAYRAEAFF. The DNA for the CDR3 is TGTGCCTACAGGGCTGAAGCTTTCTTT.

V usage is TRBV10-3 and J usage is TRBJ2-5; D not certain. The V end lost 6 bases, the J end lost 0 bases, and 5 bases lay between the germline ends. Germline V gene lookup returns CDR1 ENHRY and CDR2 SYGVKD. The CDR3 is 12 amino acids. The CDR3 coding sequence is TGTGCCATCAGATCAGACCAAGAGACCCAGTACTTC. It translates to CAIRSDQETQYF.

This clonotype was seen ten or more times. The chain employs TRBV20-1 and TRBJ2-1; D remains unclear. Germline V gene lookup returns CDR1 DFQATT and CDR2 SNEGSKA (reference sequence). V was trimmed by 3 bases and J by 4 bases, leaving 22 bases between them. The CDR3 runs to 17 residues. CDR3 nucleotide sequence: TGCAGTGCTAGCAAAAGGTCGGCCTCCCTTTCATACAATGAGCAGTTCTTC. It is translated as CSASKRSASLSYNEQFF.

This clonotype was seen ten or more times. The chain employs TRBV25-1 and TRBJ2-7; 8 bases match TRBD1. The CDR3 is made up of 15 amino acids. Trimming took 4 bases from V and 3 from J; bases not matched to a gene: 8. The germline V gene encodes CDR1 MGHDK and CDR2 SYGVNS. The CDR3 region is CASSGMDRVDYEQYF. The DNA of the CDR3 is TGTGCCAGCAGTGGGATGGACAGGGTAGACTACGAGCAGTACTTC.

The CDR3 nucleotides read TGTGCCAGCAGCGTGCGGGACATAGAAAAAGATACGCAGTATTTT. Its protein is CASSVRDIEKDTQYF. The V gene is TRBV9, the J gene TRBJ2-3, with D perhaps assigned TRBD1 or TRBD2 (6 bases each). Germline CDR1 is SGDLS and CDR2 is YYNGEE. V was clipped by 2 bases and J by 5 bases, with 15 bases between them. The CDR3 has 15 residues. Complete variable domain (other parts from reference TRBV9 and TRBJ2-3): DSGVTQTPKHLITATGQRVTLRCSPRSGDLSVYWYQQSLDQGLQFLIQYYNGEERAKGNILERFSAQQFPDLHSELNLSSLELGDSALYFCASSVRDIEKDTQYFGPGTRLTVL.

This clonotype has at least ten counts. V usage is TRBV10-3 and J usage is TRBJ2-2; D is perhaps TRBD1 (5 bases). Deletions cut 4 bases from V and 0 bases from J, with 12 bases between. CDR1 is ENHRY and CDR2 is SYGVKD in the germline V gene. CDR3 length equals 16 residues. The CDR3 region has the DNA TGTGCCATCAGTGTGGGGCAGAACGCGAACACCGGGGAGCTGTTTTTT. Its translation is CAISVGQNANTGELFF.

The chain carries TRBV20-1 and TRBJ2-7; 8 bases line up with TRBD1. V lost 4 bases and J lost 3; bases outside the gene matches: 5. Germline V gives CDR1 DFQATT, CDR2 SNEGSKA (reference sequence). The CDR3 loop spans 13 amino acids. CDR3 DNA sequence: TGCAGTGCTAAGACAGGGGTGATCTACGAGCAGTACTTC. Translated, it gives CSAKTGVIYEQYF.

This clonotype was counted many times. J is TRBJ2-3 and V is TRBV28; D might be TRBD1 (5 bases). Germline V gene data show CDR1 as MDHEN and CDR2 as SYDVKM. CDR3 size: 12 residues. Trimming pared 2 bases from V and 9 bases from J, leaving 9 bases between. The CDR3 region is CASSLLQGTQYF. The CDR3 DNA follows: TGTGCCAGCAGTTTACTTCAGGGAACGCAGTATTTT. The complete variable domain, with remaining parts taken from reference TRBV28 and TRBJ2-3, reads DVKVTQSSRYLVKRTGEKVFLECVQDMDHENMFWYRQDPGLGLRLIYFSYDVKMKEKGDIPEGYSVSREKKERFSLILESASTNQTSMYLCASSLLQGTQYFGPGTRLTVL.

This clonotype was counted ten times or more. The J gene is TRBJ2-6, the V gene TRBV29-1; TRBD2 matches at 14 bases. The germline V gene encodes CDR1 SQVTM and CDR2 ANQGSEA. Unmatched junction bases numbered 4, after V lost 5 bases and J lost 4 bases. CDR3 length: 16 amino acids. The CDR3 loop reads CSVWTSGRSGANVLTF. The CDR3 DNA sequence: TGCAGCGTTTGGACTAGCGGGAGGTCCGGGGCCAACGTCCTGACTTTC.

This clonotype has a count of ten or more. The V and J genes are TRBV15 and TRBJ1-5; D is uncertain. The germline V gene has CDR1 LNHNV and CDR2 YYDKDF (reference sequence). V was shortened by 0 bases and J by 0 bases, with 6 bases between the two germline ends. The CDR3 sequence is 15 residues long. CDR3 bases: TGTGCCACCAGCAGAGATACAAGTAGCAATCAGCCCCAGCATTTT. Protein sequence: CATSRDTSSNQPQHF.

The CDR3 DNA is TGTGCCAGCTCCGCCCCCGACAGACTACTGGAGACCCAGTACTTC. The encoded protein is CASSAPDRLLETQYF. This sequence joins TRBV18 and TRBJ2-5, with D perhaps being TRBD1 or TRBD2 (5 bases each). V was pared by 6 bases and J by 5 bases, with 19 bases between. The CDR3 has 15 residues. CDR1 and CDR2 (germline): KGHSH, LQKENI.

This clonotype was observed many times. The V call is TRBV4-3, the J call TRBJ2-1; 12 bases fit TRBD2. Germline CDR1 is LGHNA and CDR2 is YSLEER. The ends lost 1 base at V and 13 bases at J; junction bases unmatched: 8. The CDR3 runs to 15 residues. CDR3 bases: TGCGCCAGCAGCCAAGCACTAGCGGGGGGACGGGAACAGTTCTTC. Its protein product is CASSQALAGGREQFF.

V gene TRBV5-1 combines with J gene TRBJ2-5; TRBD1 matches 7 bases. V shed 4 bases, J shed 4 bases, and the junction held 10 bases outside the gene matches. CDR1 and CDR2 (germline): SGHRS, YFSETQ. The CDR3 runs 15 residues. The chain's CDR3 is CASSKTTGRLETQYF. The CDR3 bases are TGCGCCAGCAGCAAGACGACAGGGCGGTTAGAGACCCAGTACTTC.

This clonotype was seen ten or more times. V usage is TRBV3-1 and J usage is TRBJ1-1; TRBD1 might be the D (6 bases). CDR3 length: 12 amino acids. Trimming stripped 2 bases from V and 6 bases from J, with 7 bases between. Per germline, CDR1 LGHDT and CDR2 YNNKEL (reference sequence). CDR3 in amino acids: CASSQYRAEAFF. The CDR3 nucleotides read TGTGCCAGCAGCCAATACAGGGCTGAAGCTTTCTTT.

This clonotype occurred many times. The gene calls are TRBV7-3 and TRBJ1-1; TRBD1 is a possible D gene (5 bases). V was cut by 1 base and J by 0 bases, with 12 bases left in between. CDR1 and CDR2 (germline): SGHTA, FQGTGA. The CDR3 is 16 residues long. CDR3 in amino acids: CASSLSGGPMNTEAFF. CDR3 coding DNA: TGTGCCAGCAGCTTAAGCGGGGGTCCCATGAACACTGAAGCTTTCTTT.

This clonotype was counted only a few times. The V gene is TRBV10-2, the J gene TRBJ2-5; D tentatively reads TRBD1 or TRBD2 (5 bases each). Trimming stripped 3 bases from V and 1 base from J, with 15 bases between. This CDR3 has 16 residues. Germline CDR1 is WSHSY and CDR2 is SAAADI. The CDR3 loop is CASSDPFGDPQETQYF. CDR3 DNA: TGCGCCAGCAGTGATCCCTTCGGGGACCCCCAAGAGACCCAGTACTTC.